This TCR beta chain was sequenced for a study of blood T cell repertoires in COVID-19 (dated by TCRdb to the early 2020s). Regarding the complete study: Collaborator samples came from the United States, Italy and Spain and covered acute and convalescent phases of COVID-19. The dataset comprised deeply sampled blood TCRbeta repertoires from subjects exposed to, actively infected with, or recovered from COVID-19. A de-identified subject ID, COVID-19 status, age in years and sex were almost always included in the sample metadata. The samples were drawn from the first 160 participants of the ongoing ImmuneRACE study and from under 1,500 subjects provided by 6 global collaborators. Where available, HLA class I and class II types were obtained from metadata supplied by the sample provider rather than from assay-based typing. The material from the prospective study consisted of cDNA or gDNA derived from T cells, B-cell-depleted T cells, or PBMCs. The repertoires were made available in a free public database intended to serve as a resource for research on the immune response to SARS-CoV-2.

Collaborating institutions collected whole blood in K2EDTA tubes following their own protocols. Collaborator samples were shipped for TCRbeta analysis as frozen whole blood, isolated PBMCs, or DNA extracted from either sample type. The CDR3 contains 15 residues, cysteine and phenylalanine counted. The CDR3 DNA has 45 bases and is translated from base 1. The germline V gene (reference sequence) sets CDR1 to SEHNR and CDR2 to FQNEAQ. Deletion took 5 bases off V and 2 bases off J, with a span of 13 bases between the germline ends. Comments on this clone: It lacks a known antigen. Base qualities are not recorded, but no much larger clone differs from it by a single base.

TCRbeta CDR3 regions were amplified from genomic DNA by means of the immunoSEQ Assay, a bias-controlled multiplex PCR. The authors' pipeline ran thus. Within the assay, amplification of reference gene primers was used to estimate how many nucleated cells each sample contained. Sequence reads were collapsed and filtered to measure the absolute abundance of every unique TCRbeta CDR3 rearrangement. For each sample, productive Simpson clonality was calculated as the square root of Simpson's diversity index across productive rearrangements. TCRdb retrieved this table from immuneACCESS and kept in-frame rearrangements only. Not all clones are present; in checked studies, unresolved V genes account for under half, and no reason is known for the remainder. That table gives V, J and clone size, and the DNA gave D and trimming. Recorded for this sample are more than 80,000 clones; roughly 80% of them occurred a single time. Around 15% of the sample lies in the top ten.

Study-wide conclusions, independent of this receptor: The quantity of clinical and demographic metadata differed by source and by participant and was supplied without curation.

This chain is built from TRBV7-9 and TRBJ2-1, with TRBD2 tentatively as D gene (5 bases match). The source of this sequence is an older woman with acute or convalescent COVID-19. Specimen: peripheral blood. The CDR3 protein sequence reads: CASSPTWGAYNEQFF. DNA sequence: TGTGCCAGCAGCCCTACGTGGGGAGCCTACAATGAGCAGTTCTTC.